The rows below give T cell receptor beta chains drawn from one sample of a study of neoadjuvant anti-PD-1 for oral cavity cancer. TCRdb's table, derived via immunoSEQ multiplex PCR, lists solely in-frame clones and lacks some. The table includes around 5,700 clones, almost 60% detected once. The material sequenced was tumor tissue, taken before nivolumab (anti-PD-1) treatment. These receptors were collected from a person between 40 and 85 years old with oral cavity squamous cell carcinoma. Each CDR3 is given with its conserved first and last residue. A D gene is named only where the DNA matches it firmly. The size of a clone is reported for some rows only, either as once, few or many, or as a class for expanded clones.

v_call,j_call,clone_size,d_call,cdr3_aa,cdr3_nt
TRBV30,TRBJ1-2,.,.,CAWLRGRGIYGYTF,TGTGCCTGGCTGCGGGGGCGGGGGATATATGGCTACACCTTC
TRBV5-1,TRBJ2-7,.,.,CASSLSWVSYEQYF,TGCGCCAGCAGCTTATCTTGGGTATCCTACGAGCAGTACTTC
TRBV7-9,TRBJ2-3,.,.,CASGREGGLLTDTQYF,TGTGCCAGCGGTCGAGAGGGGGGCCTCCTCACAGATACGCAGTATTTT
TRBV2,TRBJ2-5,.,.,CASSEEGGWETQYF,TGTGCCAGCAGTGAGGAAGGGGGGTGGGAGACCCAGTACTTC
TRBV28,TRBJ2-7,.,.,CASSGRGSYEQYF,TGTGCCAGCAGTGGACGAGGCTCCTACGAGCAGTACTTC
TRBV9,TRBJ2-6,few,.,CASSVGVGYSGANVLTF,TGTGCCAGCAGCGTAGGGGTAGGGTATTCTGGGGCCAACGTCCTGACTTTC
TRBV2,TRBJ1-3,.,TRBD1,CASSEGTGNSGNTIYF,TGTGCCAGCAGTGAAGGGACAGGGAACTCTGGAAACACCATATATTTT
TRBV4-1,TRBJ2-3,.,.,CASSQTSTDTQYF,TGCGCCAGCAGCCAGACTAGCACAGATACGCAGTATTTT
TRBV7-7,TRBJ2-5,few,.,CASSLGVAETQYF,TGTGCTAGCAGCTTAGGGGTGGCGGAGACCCAGTACTTC
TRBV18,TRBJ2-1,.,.,CASSRYTINEQFF,TGTGCCAGCTCACGATATACAATCAATGAGCAGTTCTTC
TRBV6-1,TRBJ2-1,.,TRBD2,CASSVSLAGVGFEQFF,TGTGCCAGCAGTGTGTCTCTAGCGGGAGTTGGTTTTGAGCAGTTCTTC
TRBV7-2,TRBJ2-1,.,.,CASSLGSYGNEQFF,TGTGCCAGCAGCCTAGGTTCCTACGGGAATGAGCAGTTCTTC
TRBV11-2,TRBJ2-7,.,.,CASSLAFGGYEQYF,TGTGCCAGCAGCTTAGCCTTCGGGGGATACGAGCAGTACTTC
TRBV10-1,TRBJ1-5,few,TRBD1,CASSESRDRPKNQPQHF,TGCGCCAGCAGTGAGTCTAGGGACAGACCGAAAAATCAGCCCCAGCATTTT
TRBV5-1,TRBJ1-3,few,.,CASKEEGNTIYF,TGCGCCAGCAAGGAAGAGGGAAACACCATATATTTT
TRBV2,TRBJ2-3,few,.,CASSSGGTDTQYF,TGTGCCAGCAGCTCGGGGGGCACAGATACGCAGTATTTT
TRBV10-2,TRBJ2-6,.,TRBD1,CASRGQSSGANVLTF,TGCGCCAGCAGGGGACAGTCCTCTGGGGCCAACGTCCTGACTTTC
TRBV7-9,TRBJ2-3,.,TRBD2,CASSIQLAWDTDTQYF,TGTGCCAGCAGCATCCAACTAGCGTGGGACACAGATACGCAGTATTTT
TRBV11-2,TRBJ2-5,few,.,CASSLLAPQETQYF,TGTGCCAGCAGCTTGCTAGCGCCCCAAGAGACCCAGTACTTC
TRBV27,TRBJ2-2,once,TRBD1,CASSFWDRDIGELFF,TGTGCCAGCAGTTTCTGGGACAGGGATATCGGGGAGCTGTTTTTT
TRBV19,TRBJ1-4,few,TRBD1,CASSVRGIAEKLFF,TGTGCCAGTAGTGTCAGGGGGATCGCGGAAAAACTGTTTTTT
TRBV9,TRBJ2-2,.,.,CASSVGGENGELFF,TGTGCCAGCAGCGTAGGGGGGGAAAACGGGGAGCTGTTTTTT
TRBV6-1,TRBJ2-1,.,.,CASIMTGGNEQFF,TGTGCCAGCATTATGACAGGCGGCAATGAGCAGTTCTTC
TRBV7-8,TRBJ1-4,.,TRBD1,CASSSRLQGGNEKLFF,TGTGCCAGCAGCTCTAGGTTACAGGGGGGCAATGAAAAACTGTTTTTT
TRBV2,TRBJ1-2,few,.,CASTGRPIYGYTF,TGTGCCAGCACAGGCAGGCCCATCTATGGCTACACCTTC
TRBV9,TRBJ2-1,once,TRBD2,CASSVWSGRWYNEQFF,TGTGCCAGCAGCGTATGGAGCGGGAGATGGTACAATGAGCAGTTCTTC
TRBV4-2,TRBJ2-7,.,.,CASSPDLAKSSYEQYF,TGTGCCAGCAGCCCCGACCTAGCGAAAAGCTCCTACGAGCAGTACTTC
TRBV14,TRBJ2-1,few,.,CASQRGSSYNEQFF,TGTGCCAGCCAACGTGGTAGCTCCTACAATGAGCAGTTCTTC
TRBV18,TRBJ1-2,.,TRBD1,CASSFGQGGDYGYTF,TGTGCCAGCTCATTCGGACAGGGAGGGGACTATGGCTACACCTTC
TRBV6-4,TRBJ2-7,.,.,CASSDDKGFEQYF,TGTGCCAGCAGTGACGATAAGGGCTTCGAGCAGTACTTC
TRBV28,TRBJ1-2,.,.,CASSLVPDSSYGYTF,TGTGCCAGCAGTTTAGTACCAGATAGTAGCTATGGCTACACCTTC
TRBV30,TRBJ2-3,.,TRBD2,CAWTGLAGVRTQYF,TGTGCCTGGACCGGACTAGCGGGGGTCCGTACGCAGTATTTT
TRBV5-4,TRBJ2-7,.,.,CASSLAGTYEQYF,TGTGCCAGCAGCTTGGCGGGCACCTACGAGCAGTACTTC
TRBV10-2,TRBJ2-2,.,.,CASSFSRANTGELFF,TGCGCCAGCAGCTTCTCCAGGGCGAACACCGGGGAGCTGTTTTTT
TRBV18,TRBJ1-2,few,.,CASSPGGSSPYGYTF,TGTGCCAGCTCACCCGGGGGTTCGTCACCCTATGGCTACACCTTC
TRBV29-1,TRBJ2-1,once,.,CSVVTPQVSSYNEQFF,TGCAGCGTCGTCACCCCACAGGTGAGCTCCTACAATGAGCAGTTCTTC
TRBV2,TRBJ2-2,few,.,CASNRLVSAGELFF,TGTGCCAGCAACAGACTAGTTAGCGCCGGGGAGCTGTTTTTT
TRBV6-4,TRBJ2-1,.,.,CASSDVPGFTEQFF,TGTGCCAGCAGTGACGTTCCAGGGTTTACTGAGCAGTTCTTC
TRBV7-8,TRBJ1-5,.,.,CASSLDRANQPQHF,TGTGCCAGCAGCTTAGACAGGGCAAATCAGCCCCAGCATTTT
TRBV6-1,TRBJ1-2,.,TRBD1,CASSDYGRQGAVYGYTF,TGTGCCAGCAGTGATTACGGGAGGCAGGGGGCTGTCTATGGCTACACCTTC
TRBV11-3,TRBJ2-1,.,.,CASSLEQGGYNEQFF,TGTGCCAGCAGCTTGGAGCAGGGGGGATACAATGAGCAGTTCTTC
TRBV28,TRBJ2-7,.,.,CASSVPGTVYEQYF,TGTGCCAGCAGTGTCCCCGGGACGGTCTACGAGCAGTACTTC
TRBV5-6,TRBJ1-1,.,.,CASSGPGGGSEAFF,TGTGCCAGCAGCGGCCCGGGAGGGGGTAGTGAAGCTTTCTTT
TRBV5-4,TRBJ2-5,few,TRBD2,CASTVVAGGLGAAETQYF,TGTGCCAGCACGGTTGTTGCGGGGGGGCTTGGAGCAGCAGAGACCCAGTACTTC
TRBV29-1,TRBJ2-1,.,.,CSVEEFREQFF,TGCAGCGTTGAGGAATTCCGGGAGCAGTTCTTC